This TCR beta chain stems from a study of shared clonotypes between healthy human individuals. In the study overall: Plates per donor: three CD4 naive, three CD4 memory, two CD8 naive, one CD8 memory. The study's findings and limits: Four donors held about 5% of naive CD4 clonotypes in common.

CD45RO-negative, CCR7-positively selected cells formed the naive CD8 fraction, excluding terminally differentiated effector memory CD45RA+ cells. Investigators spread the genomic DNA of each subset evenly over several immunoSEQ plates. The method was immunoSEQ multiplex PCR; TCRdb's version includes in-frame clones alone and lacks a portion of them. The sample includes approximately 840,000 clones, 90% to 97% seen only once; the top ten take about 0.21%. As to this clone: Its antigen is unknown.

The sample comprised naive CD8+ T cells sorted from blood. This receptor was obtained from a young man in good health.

The CDR3 region is CAISDAISSYEQYF. The CDR3 nucleotides read TGTGCCATCAGTGACGCGATCAGCTCCTACGAGCAGTACTTC. The gene calls are TRBV10-3 and TRBJ2-7; D unresolved. V was clipped by 3 bases and J by 0 bases, with 9 bases between them. Per germline, CDR1 ENHRY and CDR2 SYGVKD. CDR3 size: 14 residues.